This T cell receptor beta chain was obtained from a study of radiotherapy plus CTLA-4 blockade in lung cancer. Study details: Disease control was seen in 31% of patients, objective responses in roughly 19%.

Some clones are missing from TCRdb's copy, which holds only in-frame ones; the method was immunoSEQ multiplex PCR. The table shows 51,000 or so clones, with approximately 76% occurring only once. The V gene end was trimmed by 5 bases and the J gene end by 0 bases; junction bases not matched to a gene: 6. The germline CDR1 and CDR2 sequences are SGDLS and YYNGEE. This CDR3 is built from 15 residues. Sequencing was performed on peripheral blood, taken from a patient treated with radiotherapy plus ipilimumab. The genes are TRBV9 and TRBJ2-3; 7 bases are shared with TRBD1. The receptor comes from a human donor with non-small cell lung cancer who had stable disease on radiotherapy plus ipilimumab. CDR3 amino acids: CASSARGQSTDTQYF. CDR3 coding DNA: TGTGCCAGCAGTGCCCGGGGACAGAGCACAGATACGCAGTATTTT.